This TCR beta chain appears in the sequencing data of a study of blood T cell repertoires in COVID-19. As for the study in general: Researchers got acute and convalescent COVID-19 samples from the United States, Italy and Spain. T cells, B-cell-depleted T cells, or PBMCs supplied cDNA or gDNA.

As handled by the study authors: Amplification with reference gene primers provided the estimates of nucleated cell counts. Sequenced by immunoSEQ multiplex PCR; TCRdb stores in-frame clones only, minus some. V and J calls and clone size come straight from that table; D and trimming were deduced from the DNA. The sample consists of 75,000 to 90,000 clones, roughly 87% of them appearing once. The V gene's germline CDR1 is SGDLS and CDR2 YYNGEE. V was trimmed by 0 bases and J by 0 bases, leaving 10 bases between them. The CDR3 length is 16 residues. This chain links TRBV9 with TRBJ2-1, with D uncertain. This receptor was obtained from a woman aged 50 to 60 in a cohort sampled during active COVID-19. Material: peripheral blood. The CDR3 nucleotides read TGTGCCAGCAGCGTAGGTCAGGAAAGCTCCTACAATGAGCAGTTCTTC. Its protein is CASSVGQESSYNEQFF.